The rows below give T cell receptor beta chains drawn from one sample of a study of cytomegalovirus exposure and HLA in healthy donors. Libraries were prepared by immunoSEQ multiplex PCR; TCRdb keeps only in-frame clonotypes and omits some of them. The table lists tens of thousands of clones. Material: PBMCs. These receptor sequences come from a woman aged 25 to 45 in good health and CMV-seronegative. The CDR3 runs from the conserved cysteine through the conserved F or W. The D gene is left open where the match is weak.

v_gene	d_gene	len	j_gene	CDR3aa	CDR3nt
TRBV30	.	11	TRBJ1-2	CAWTANYGYTF	TGTGCCTGGACGGCTAACTATGGCTACACCTTC
TRBV7-2	.	14	TRBJ2-7	CASSLASGTYEQYF	TGTGCCAGCAGCTTAGCCTCAGGGACCTACGAGCAGTACTTC
TRBV9	TRBD2	13	TRBJ2-1	CASSVEGGSNQFF	TGTGCCAGCAGCGTAGAGGGCGGGAGTAACCAGTTCTTC
TRBV7-9	.	14	TRBJ2-5	CASSPTIFQETQYF	TGTGCCAGCAGCCCTACGATATTCCAAGAGACCCAGTACTTC
TRBV7-3	.	14	TRBJ2-7	CASSLMGASYEQYF	TGTGCCAGCAGCTTAATGGGGGCCAGTTACGAGCAGTACTTC
TRBV29-1	TRBD1	13	TRBJ2-7	CSVGKTGIYEQYF	TGCAGCGTAGGAAAGACAGGGATCTACGAGCAGTACTTC
TRBV4-2	TRBD1	14	TRBJ1-4	CASSPGTGWEKLFF	TGTGCCAGCAGCCCCGGGACAGGGTGGGAAAAACTGTTTTTT
TRBV6-5	.	14	TRBJ1-5	CASSYGDSNQPQHF	TGTGCCAGCAGTTACGGAGATAGCAATCAGCCCCAGCATTTT
TRBV28	TRBD1	15	TRBJ1-4	CASSTLTGVREKLFF	TGTGCCAGCAGTACGTTGACAGGGGTAAGAGAAAAACTGTTTTTT
TRBV6-5	.	12	TRBJ2-7	CASSFQGRRQYF	TGTGCCAGCAGCTTCCAGGGAAGAAGGCAGTACTTC
TRBV7-2	.	13	TRBJ2-7	CASSLLSGSEQYF	TGTGCCAGCAGCTTACTCAGCGGGTCTGAGCAGTACTTC
TRBV9	.	16	TRBJ2-2	CASSVGLWGDTGELFF	TGTGCCAGCAGCGTAGGTCTTTGGGGGGACACCGGGGAGCTGTTTTTT
TRBV7-9	.	14	TRBJ1-2	CASRSGEGGYGYTF	TGTGCCAGCAGATCCGGGGAGGGCGGCTATGGCTACACCTTC
TRBV5-6	TRBD1	17	TRBJ2-6	CASSVLGQGAGANVLTF	TGTGCCAGCAGCGTCCTTGGACAGGGGGCTGGGGCCAACGTCCTGACTTTC
TRBV30	TRBD2	15	TRBJ2-2	CAWSGLAGVTGELFF	TGTGCCTGGAGTGGGCTAGCGGGAGTCACCGGGGAGCTGTTTTTT
TRBV14	TRBD2	16	TRBJ2-1	CASSQVLAGERHEQFF	TGTGCCAGCAGCCAAGTACTAGCGGGAGAGCGGCATGAGCAGTTCTTC
TRBV4-1	.	15	TRBJ2-2	CASSQAGDGTGELFF	TGCGCCAGCAGCCAAGCGGGGGACGGCACCGGGGAGCTGTTTTTT